The 14 T cell receptor beta chains below were found in one sample sequenced in a study of identical twins. TCRdb reanalysed the 5' RACE reads using MiXCR and keeps one entry per CDR3 protein. Found here are some 560,000 distinct CDR3 sequences, 7.5% to 10% of them singletons; the top ten hold 3%. These data were also filed under a second study, of yellow fever vaccine responses in identical twins.

Source material: PBMCs. The receptors originated from a woman under 30 in good health.

This clonotype came up many times. This chain links TRBV4-2 with TRBJ2-7; 7 bases match TRBD2. CDR1 is LGHNA and CDR2 is YNFKEQ in the germline V gene. The CDR3 consists of 16 residues. V trimming: 0 bases; J trimming: 0 bases; junction bases outside the gene matches: 5. In DNA form, the CDR3 reads TGTGCCAGCAGCCAAGAGGCTAGCGGCAGCTCCTACGAGCAGTACTTC. Protein sequence: CASSQEASGSSYEQYF.

This clonotype was detected a few times. V usage is TRBV28 and J usage is TRBJ2-3, with D possibly matching TRBD1 (6 bases). The germline CDR1 and CDR2 sequences are MDHEN and SYDVKM. There are 17 residues in the CDR3. V lost 5 bases and J 2 bases, leaving 20 bases between the germline ends. CDR3 loop: CASSPPYPGTHTDTQYF. The CDR3 coding sequence is TGTGCCAGCAGTCCACCCTACCCCGGGACACACACAGATACGCAGTATTTT.

This clonotype was counted only a few times. The chain recombines TRBV9 with TRBJ2-1; D is undetermined. Looked up from germline, CDR1 is SGDLS and CDR2 is YYNGEE. The CDR3 is 14 residues long. The ends were cut back, 4 bases at V and 0 bases at J, with 8 bases in the middle. CDR3 sequence (DNA): TGTGCCAGCAGCCCCTTTCTCTCCTACAATGAGCAGTTCTTC. It is translated as CASSPFLSYNEQFF.

The rearrangement uses TRBV11-2 and TRBJ2-7; 10 bases agree with TRBD2. The CDR3 runs 16 residues. V was clipped by 6 bases and J by 3 bases; unmatched bases: 11. Germline V gene lookup returns CDR1 SGHAT and CDR2 FQNNGV. This chain's CDR3 is CASSPRTSGNHYEQYF. In nucleotides, the CDR3 is TGTGCCAGCAGTCCTCGGACTAGCGGTAACCACTACGAGCAGTACTTC.

This clonotype was seen repeatedly, ten times or more. The V gene is TRBV7-2, the J gene TRBJ2-1; 8 bases fit TRBD2. Per germline, CDR1 SGHTA and CDR2 FQGNSA. The junction had 10 bases not matched to a gene; V was cut back by 5 bases and J by 7 bases. This CDR3 region has 15 residues. The CDR3 nucleotides are TGTGCCAGCAGCAGAACTAGCGGCCTTGCGAATGAGCAGTTCTTC. Protein sequence: CASSRTSGLANEQFF.

This chain joins TRBV3-1 and TRBJ2-5, with D possibly TRBD2 on 6 matching bases. In germline, CDR1 is LGHDT, CDR2 YNNKEL (reference sequence). The V gene lost 0 bases and the J gene lost 0 bases, with 11 bases spanning the gap. This CDR3 has 16 amino acids. As DNA, the CDR3 is TGTGCCAGCAGCCAAGATGGGGACTCGTACCAAGAGACCCAGTACTTC. Translating gives CASSQDGDSYQETQYF.

The CDR3 loop reads CASSGVNTDTQYF. The CDR3 nucleotides are TGTGCCAGCAGTGGGGTTAACACAGATACGCAGTATTTT. The V and J genes are TRBV6-6 and TRBJ2-3; D is unresolved. V shed 5 bases and J shed 2 bases, with 8 bases lying between them. The CDR3 runs 13 residues. Germline assignment: CDR1 MNHNY and CDR2 SVGAGI (reference sequence).

The CDR3 loop reads CASSLDGQGGDTQYF. As DNA, the CDR3 is TGTGCCAGCAGCCTAGATGGCCAAGGGGGTGATACGCAGTATTTT. The chain couples TRBV9 to TRBJ2-3, with a tentative D call TRBD1 (6 bases). The germline V and J ends were trimmed by 4 bases and 6 bases, with 18 bases remaining between them. Germline CDR1 is SGDLS and CDR2 is YYNGEE. This CDR3 has 15 amino acids.

In this sample, this clonotype turned up many times. The junction does not match germline at one end; this may be a read error. The chain combines TRBV7-9 with TRBJ2-7; D is ambiguous. CDR3 length: 8 residues. The germline V gene has CDR1 SEHNR and CDR2 FQNEAQ (reference sequence). This CDR3 is CASSLGDF. CDR3 sequence (DNA): TGTGCCAGCAGCTTAGGAGACTTC. Full variable domain (outside the CDR3, taken from reference TRBV7-9 and TRBJ2-7): DTGVSQNPRHKITKRGQNVTFRCDPISEHNRLYWYRQTLGQGPEFLTYFQNEAQLEKSRLLSDRFSAERPKGSFSTLEIQRTEQGDSAMYLCASSLGDFGPGTRLTVT.

This clonotype was picked up a small number of times. The rearrangement joins TRBV10-3 to TRBJ2-7; D gene ambiguous. V dropped 5 bases and J dropped 1 base, with 12 bases sitting between them. Germline CDR1 reads ENHRY; CDR2 reads SYGVKD. This CDR3 is 14 amino acids long. CDR3 residues: CAISQTRPSYEQYF. DNA for the CDR3: TGTGCCATCAGTCAAACACGCCCTTCCTACGAGCAGTACTTC.

This clonotype was counted many times. V usage is TRBV12-3 or TRBV12-4 and J usage is TRBJ2-7; D is unresolved. Trimming pared 5 bases from V and 4 bases from J, leaving 12 bases between. The length of the CDR3 is 13 residues. The CDR3 bases are TGTGCCAGCAGTACCTCCCAACTATACGAGCAGTACTTC. Amino acids: CASSTSQLYEQYF.

This clonotype was detected ten times or more. The chain carries TRBV3-1 and TRBJ2-7, with 7 bases matching TRBD1. Trimming removed 1 base from V and 11 bases from J; junction bases left unmatched: 5. This CDR3 comprises 12 residues. Germline values: CDR1 LGHDT, CDR2 YNNKEL (reference sequence). DNA for the CDR3: TGTGCCAGCAGCCAAGGGCAAACAGGGGAGTACTTC. Amino acid sequence: CASSQGQTGEYF.

The chain recombines TRBV7-8 with TRBJ2-1; D is unresolved. CDR1 and CDR2 from the germline V gene are SGHVS and FQNEAQ. Trimming took 3 bases from V and 7 from J, leaving 13 bases between them. The CDR3 has 14 residues. Here the CDR3 reads CASSFAESVNEQFF. CDR3 DNA: TGTGCCAGCAGCTTCGCTGAGTCAGTGAATGAGCAGTTCTTC.

This clonotype showed up just a few times. The V and J genes are TRBV7-2 and TRBJ2-2; either TRBD1 or TRBD2 may fit D (5 bases each). The CDR3 consists of 16 residues. In germline, CDR1 is SGHTA, CDR2 FQGNSA. Trimming took off 1 base at V and 4 bases at J, with 13 bases between the two ends. CDR3 loop: CASSLGKGTGTGELFF. In DNA form, the CDR3 reads TGTGCCAGCAGCTTAGGGAAGGGGACGGGCACCGGGGAGCTGTTTTTT.